The 14 T cell receptor beta chains in this list originate from one sample, sequenced in a study of shared T cell receptors in the human thymus. Clones were read by immunoSEQ multiplex PCR, and TCRdb kept only the in-frame ones, dropping some. The sample has about 660,000 clones, 88% seen once; the top ten hold around 0.01%. This sample also appeared in a second study, on human thymus T cells.

The sequenced material came from thymocytes. These receptors all stem from a boy under two years old with a congenital heart defect.

The J gene is TRBJ1-2, the V gene TRBV19, with TRBD1 matching 7 bases. The CDR3 is 13 residues long. Trimming removed 6 bases from V and 5 bases from J; junction bases left unmatched: 6. Per the germline V gene, CDR1 is LNHDA and CDR2 is SQIVND (reference sequence). The CDR3 is CASRWDSRYGYTF. CDR3 nucleotides: TGTGCCAGTAGGTGGGACAGCCGATATGGCTACACCTTC.

This chain links TRBV2 with TRBJ2-7; D ambiguous. Germline CDR1 SNHLY, CDR2 FYNNEI. V lost 3 bases to trimming and J lost 6 bases, with 12 bases between them. The CDR3 is 13 amino acids. CDR3 in DNA: TGTGCCAGCAGTGATGGATTGCGGAGCGAGCAGTACTTC. It is translated as CASSDGLRSEQYF.

The chain has TRBV19 and TRBJ1-2, with 7 bases aligning to TRBD1. The CDR3 consists of 11 residues. V was pared by 8 bases and J by 5 bases, with 2 bases of the junction left unmatched. Germline CDR1 reads LNHDA; CDR2 reads SQIVND (reference sequence). The chain's CDR3 is CASFRGYGYTF. CDR3 nucleotides: TGTGCCAGTTTCAGGGGGTATGGCTACACCTTC.

This chain joins TRBV4-3 and TRBJ2-5, with D unclear. The J call may be mistaken, given a closer DNA end match to TRBJ2-7. Germline values: CDR1 LGHNA, CDR2 YSLEER. The CDR3 sequence is 8 residues long. CDR3 loop: CEPYEQYF. DNA for the CDR3: TGCGAGCCCTACGAGCAGTACTTC.

Note on this clone: Other DNA variants within this sample encode the same CDR3. This chain connects TRBV7-9 to TRBJ2-7; TRBD2 agrees at 7 bases. Germline V CDR1 and CDR2: SEHNR, FQNEAQ (reference sequence). This CDR3 comprises 15 residues. J gave up 0 bases and V 5 bases, and 7 bases lay outside the gene matches. The CDR3 DNA reads TGTGCCAGCAGCCCGGGACTACTGAGCTCCTACGAGCAGTACTTC. This encodes CASSPGLLSSYEQYF.

This clone has more than one count but fewer than ten. This chain uses TRBV28 with TRBJ1-5; the D gene is possibly TRBD1 (6 bases). V lost 9 bases and J lost 0, with 24 bases in between. In germline, CDR1 is MDHEN, CDR2 SYDVKM. This CDR3 comprises 18 residues. This CDR3 is CASRAGGAGFSSNQPQHF. CDR3 DNA: TGTGCCAGTAGGGCCGGGGGGGCCGGTTTCTCTAGCAATCAGCCCCAGCATTTT.

Only a few counts were recorded for this clone. This rearrangement joins TRBV28 to TRBJ1-3, with unresolved D. CDR1 is MDHEN, CDR2 SYDVKM, per germline. V was shortened by 6 bases and J by 0 bases, with 12 bases between the two germline ends. The CDR3 extends over 15 amino acids. This CDR3 is CASSSDTRSGNTIYF. CDR3 bases: TGTGCCAGCAGCTCCGACACCCGCTCTGGAAACACCATATATTTT.

The V gene is TRBV15, the J gene TRBJ2-3; TRBD1 is a possible D gene (5 bases). This CDR3 is 15 amino acids long. V lost 1 base and J 4 bases, leaving 12 bases between the germline ends. CDR1 is LNHNV, CDR2 YYDKDF, per germline (reference sequence). The CDR3 DNA is TGTGCCACCAGCAGAGGTGGGGCATCCGCAGATACGCAGTATTTT. This translates into CATSRGGASADTQYF.

Comment on this clone: Other DNA sequences of this sample code for an identical CDR3. V is TRBV6-5 and J is TRBJ2-1; no clear D gene. V dropped 6 bases and J dropped 4 bases, with 4 bases sitting between them. Germline V CDR1 and CDR2: MNHEY, SVGAGI. This CDR3 contains 11 residues. In DNA form, the CDR3 reads TGTGCCAGCAGCCTTTACAATGAGCAGTTCTTC. It specifies CASSLYNEQFF.

This clone was seen once. The chain joins TRBV5-1 to TRBJ1-2; 12 positions agree with TRBD1. The germline V gene has CDR1 SGHRS and CDR2 YFSETQ. Trimming cost V 3 bases and J 7 bases; bases outside gene matches: 4. CDR3 length: 14 residues. CDR3 sequence: CASSSGTGGGGYTF. The CDR3, as DNA: TGCGCCAGCAGCTCAGGGACAGGGGGCGGTGGCTACACCTTC.

The CDR3 DNA sequence: TGTGCCAGCAGCTCCCGACGTGACAGCCTGAACACTGAAGCTTTCTTT. Encoded protein: CASSSRRDSLNTEAFF. The chain combines TRBV11-2 with TRBJ1-1; the D gene is possibly TRBD1 (5 bases). The V gene lost 4 bases and the J gene lost 0 bases, with 15 bases spanning the gap. CDR3 length equals 16 residues. Looked up from germline, CDR1 is SGHAT and CDR2 is FQNNGV.

In its sample, this clone was seen once. The V call is TRBV27, the J call TRBJ2-5, with D possibly being TRBD2 (6 bases). This CDR3 region has 15 residues. V was clipped by 6 bases and J by 3 bases, with 17 bases between them. Germline V gene lookup returns CDR1 MNHEY and CDR2 SMNVEV (reference sequence). Here the CDR3 DNA reads TGTGCCAGCAGACTCCTTAGCGGAAGAAAAGAGACCCAGTACTTC. Protein sequence: CASRLLSGRKETQYF.

This sequence joins TRBV20-1 and TRBJ1-6; 9 nucleotides align to TRBD1. The V gene's germline CDR1 is DFQATT and CDR2 SNEGSKA (reference sequence). V shed 6 bases, J shed 10 bases, and the junction held 1 base outside the gene matches. This CDR3 has 11 amino acids. This chain's CDR3 is CSAGQGSPLHF. Written as DNA, the CDR3 is TGCAGTGCGGGACAGGGATCACCCCTCCACTTT.

The chain couples TRBV4-3 to TRBJ2-7, with 9 bases that match TRBD1. The CDR3 consists of 17 residues. Germline V CDR1 and CDR2: LGHNA, YSLEER. J was trimmed by 1 base and V by 4 bases; bases with no gene match: 11. The CDR3 loop reads CASSLHRGDRVSYEQYF. The CDR3 region has the DNA TGCGCCAGCAGCCTCCACCGAGGGGACAGGGTTTCCTACGAGCAGTACTTC.